This T cell receptor (beta chain) was captured in a study of human T cells and chemical hapten exposure. TCRdb re-called the RACE reads with MiXCR, one entry per CDR3 protein. The table lists fewer than 100,000 distinct CDR3 sequences, approximately 12% of them singletons. There are 15 residues in the CDR3. V gave up 2 bases and J gave up 2 bases, with 9 bases separating them. Germline values: CDR1 MNHEY, CDR2 SVGAGI. Time point of the sample: patch test 1, 2 weeks after DPC sensitization. Sample treatment: therapeutic diphenylcyclopropenone sensitization with weekly scalp DPC. This clonotype was detected only a few times. The antigen is unknown. Broader study findings: Compared to controls, expanded TCRs made significantly more large clusters of similar CDR3s. TCRs whose frequency exceeded 1 in 1000 remained the same following DPC sensitization.

The source of this sequence is a woman aged 60-70 years with alopecia areata. Some clones in this sample may be carry-over from other donors' samples. The specimen was whole blood, collected in connection with sensitization to the hapten diphenylcyclopropenone (DPC). The chain carries TRBV6-5 and TRBJ2-2; D is undetermined. CDR3 in amino acids: CASSYDRRNTGELFF. CDR3 nucleotide sequence: TGTGCCAGCAGTTACGATAGGCGCAACACCGGGGAGCTGTTTTTT.